This T cell receptor beta chain was sequenced for a study of blood T cells in healthy people across ages (dated by TCRdb to between 2015 and 2017). Turning to the overall study: Template switching captured roughly one uniquely barcoded TCR beta cDNA molecule per two T cells in model experiments. To track age-related changes in TCR beta repertoire diversity, the study relied on deep sequencing normalized with unique cDNA molecular identifiers. Four age groups were formed from the donors: young (average approximately 15 years), middle-aged (less than 40), aged (roughly 58) and long-lived (more than 75). For two donors (one aged 18 to 29 and one aged 80 or older), the study analyzed two additional independent replicas of 1 million unique cDNA reads from the same blood draw.

This clonotype has a handful of counts. Its cognate antigen has yet to be identified. No per-base quality is available; no much larger clone lies one base away. Systemically healthy Caucasian individuals from Russia, 35 to 40 in total and aged about 6 to 100 years, were included as donors. Each donor gave roughly 9.5 milliliters of peripheral blood, collected into EDTA-treated Vacutainer tubes. Ficoll-Paque density-gradient centrifugation was used to isolate PBMCs, with at least 7 million obtained per sample. Total RNA, at least 5.5 micrograms per sample, was extracted from PBMCs with Trizol reagent. For every donor, an aliquot of PBMCs went through flow cytometry to measure the percentages of naive CD45RAhigh/CD27high T cells. The library was produced with 5' RACE. Sequencing relied on an Illumina HiSeq 2500. A second roughly 6 to 12 cycle PCR used a sample-barcoded 5' primer and a J-beta primer mix. A unique molecular identifier was introduced onto each TCR beta cDNA molecule by a template-switch 5' adaptor carrying 12 random nucleotides. Each sample yielded at least 2.5 million CDR3-containing paired-end reads. The Mint cDNA synthesis kit, primed by a TRBC-specific oligonucleotide, was used to synthesize first-strand cDNA from all RNA. After uracil-DNA glycosylase treatment, a first 18-cycle PCR used universal primers M1SS and BC2_uni_R on all cDNA. Per the authors' processing: For normalization, 1 million high-quality reads, each with a distinct molecular identifier, were randomly selected from each sample. Reads sharing molecular identifiers were discarded rather than binned into consensus sequences. MiTCR, with a Q25 quality threshold and the strictest error-elimination algorithm, was used for CDR3 identification, clonotype clustering and error correction. A nonparametric unseen species model with Euler transformation was used to estimate a lower bound on total TCR beta diversity. TCRdb reprocessed the public reads (quality trimming at Q25 with fastp, clone calling with MiXCR) and kept in-frame beta chains. Entries that share a CDR3 protein sequence are merged under the most common genes and DNA. Here the V and J calls rest on TCRdb's processing, not on the authors' analysis. Present in this sample are over 500,000 distinct CDR3 sequences, roughly a quarter of which were seen just once. Of the sample, approximately 3.5% is held by the ten largest clones.

The cysteine opens and the phenylalanine closes a CDR3 of 15 amino acids. Kept here is only the CDR3 DNA, which spans 45 bases and is read in frame from base 1. V is reduced by 4 bases and J by 1 base, leaving a spacing of 13 bases between them. From a lookup of the germline V gene, CDR1 and CDR2 are LGHNA and YSLEER. General study outcomes and caveats: There was a strong correlation between observed TCR beta diversity and the percentage of naive T cells measured by flow cytometry. Estimates of total diversity based on one million sequenced T cells were considered lower bounds and underestimates. Compared with the aged group, more naive CD4+ T cells, fewer expanded clones and increased TCR diversity were shown by the long-lived group, suggesting age selection. Bulk unsorted PBMC profiling prevented conclusive comparison of naive and antigen-experienced compartments. Donor CMV infection status was unknown, potentially confounding age-related changes in expanded clonotypes. As age increased, observed TCR beta diversity per million T cells dropped in a roughly linear way, and a significant reduction was already evident by age around 41.

The same data also contributed to another study, on T cells of mothers and their children. According to the second study: Nine systemically healthy Caucasian individuals served as donors, namely three mothers together with their six children. cDNA synthesis used all of the extracted RNA, with 1.5 ug of RNA in each 15 ul reaction. Sample barcodes and 2-4 random nucleotides were added via the M1S primer in the second PCR. More than 8 million TCR beta CDR3 reads were obtained from each mother, and about 3 million reads were obtained from each child. Thymic selection shapes the output of TCR recombination in a similar way in related and unrelated pairs, and inherited differences have a minor effect. Normalized repertoire overlap was always found to be slightly, but never significantly, higher in related mother-child pairs than in unrelated mother-child pairs. No persistent microchimeric T cell clones were found, with a detection sensitivity of roughly 100 clones per million clonotypes. Deep NGS was used in the study to compare the TCR beta repertoires of mothers and children and to look for features that separate related mother-child pairs from unrelated individuals. On average, the children were approximately 11 +/- 4 years old, while the mothers were approximately 41 +/- 4 years old. After adapters were ligated using NEBNext reagents, the libraries underwent 100+100 nt paired-end sequencing on an Illumina HiSeq 2000. To prevent cross-contamination, the mother and child libraries were prepared a month apart and were sequenced in separate runs. Each donor had between 500,000 and 2,000,000 distinct TCR beta clonotypes identified. Naive TCR beta clonotypes were estimated from low-frequency clonotypes matched to each donor's FACS-determined naive share, without sorting.

The rearrangement combines TRBV4-3 with TRBJ1-2; TRBD1 is a possible D gene, resting on 5 matching bases. Source material: blood. The source is a boy between 2 and 10 years old in good health. The sequenced DNA is TGCGCCAGCAGCCCTCAGGGAGCCTTTAACTATGGCTACACCTTC. This encodes CASSPQGAFNYGYTF.